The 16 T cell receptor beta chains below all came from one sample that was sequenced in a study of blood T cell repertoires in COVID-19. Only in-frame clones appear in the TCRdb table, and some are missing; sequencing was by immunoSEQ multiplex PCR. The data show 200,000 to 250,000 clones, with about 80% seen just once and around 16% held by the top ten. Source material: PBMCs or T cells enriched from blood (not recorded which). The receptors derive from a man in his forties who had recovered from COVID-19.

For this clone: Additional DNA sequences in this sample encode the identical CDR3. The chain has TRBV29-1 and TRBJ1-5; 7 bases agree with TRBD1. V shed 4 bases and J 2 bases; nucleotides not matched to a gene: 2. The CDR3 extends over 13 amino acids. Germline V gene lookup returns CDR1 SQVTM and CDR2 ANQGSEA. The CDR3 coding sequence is TGCAGCGTTGCTACAGGGGGCAATCAGCCCCAGCATTTT. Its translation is CSVATGGNQPQHF. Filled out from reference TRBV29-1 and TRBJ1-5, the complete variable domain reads SAVISQKPSRDICQRGTSLTIQCQVDSQVTMMFWYRQQPGQSLTLIATANQGSEATYESGFVIDKFPISRPNLTFSTLTVSNMSPEDSSIYLCSVATGGNQPQHFGDGTRLSIL.

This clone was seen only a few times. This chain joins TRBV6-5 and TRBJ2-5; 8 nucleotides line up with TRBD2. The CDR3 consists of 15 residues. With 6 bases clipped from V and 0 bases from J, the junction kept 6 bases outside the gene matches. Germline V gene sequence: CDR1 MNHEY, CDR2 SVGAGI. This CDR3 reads CASRAAGDHQETQYF. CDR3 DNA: TGTGCCAGCAGGGCAGCGGGGGACCACCAAGAGACCCAGTACTTC.

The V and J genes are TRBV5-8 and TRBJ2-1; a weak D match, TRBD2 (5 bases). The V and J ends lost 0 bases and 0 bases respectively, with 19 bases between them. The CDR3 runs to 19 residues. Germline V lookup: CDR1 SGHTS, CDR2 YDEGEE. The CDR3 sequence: CASSLVRSGFPSSYNEQFF. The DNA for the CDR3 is TGTGCCAGCAGCTTGGTAAGATCGGGGTTTCCGAGCTCCTACAATGAGCAGTTCTTC.

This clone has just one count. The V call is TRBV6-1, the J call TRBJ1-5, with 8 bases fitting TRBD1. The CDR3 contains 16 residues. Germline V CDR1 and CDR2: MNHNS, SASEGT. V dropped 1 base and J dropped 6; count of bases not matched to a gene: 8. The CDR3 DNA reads TGTGCCAGCAGTGAAGTAGTAGGACAGGGCGGTCAGCCCCAGCATTTT. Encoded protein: CASSEVVGQGGQPQHF.

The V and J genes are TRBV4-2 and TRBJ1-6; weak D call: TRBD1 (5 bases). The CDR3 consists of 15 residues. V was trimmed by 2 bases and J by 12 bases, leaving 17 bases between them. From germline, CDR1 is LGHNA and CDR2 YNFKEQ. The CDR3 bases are TGTGCCAGCAGCCAAAGGGAGGCAGGGATTGGACCCCTCCACTTT. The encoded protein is CASSQREAGIGPLHF.

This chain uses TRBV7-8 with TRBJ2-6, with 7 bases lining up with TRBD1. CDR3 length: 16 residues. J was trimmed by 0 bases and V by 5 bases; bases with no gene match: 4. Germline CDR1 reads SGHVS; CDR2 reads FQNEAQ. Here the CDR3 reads CASSRTGRSGANVLTF. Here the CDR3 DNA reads TGTGCCAGCAGCAGGACAGGCCGCTCTGGGGCCAACGTCCTGACTTTC. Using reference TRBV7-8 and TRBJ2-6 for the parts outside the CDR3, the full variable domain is GAGVSQSPRYKVAKRGQDVALRCDPISGHVSLFWYQQALGQGPEFLTYFQNEAQLDKSGLPSDRFFAERPEGSVSTLKIQRTQQEDSAVYLCASSRTGRSGANVLTFGAGSRLTVL.

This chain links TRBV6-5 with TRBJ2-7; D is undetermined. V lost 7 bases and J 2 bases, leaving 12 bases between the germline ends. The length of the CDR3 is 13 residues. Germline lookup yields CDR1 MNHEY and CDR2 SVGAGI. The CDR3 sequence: CASTSNTAYEQYF. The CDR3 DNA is TGTGCCAGCACCTCAAATACGGCCTACGAGCAGTACTTC.

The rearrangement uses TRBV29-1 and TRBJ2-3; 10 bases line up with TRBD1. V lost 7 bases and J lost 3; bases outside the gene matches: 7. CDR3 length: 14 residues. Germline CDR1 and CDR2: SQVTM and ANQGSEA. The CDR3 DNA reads TGCAGCGCCCCAGGGACAGGGGTGACAGATACGCAGTATTTT. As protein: CSAPGTGVTDTQYF.

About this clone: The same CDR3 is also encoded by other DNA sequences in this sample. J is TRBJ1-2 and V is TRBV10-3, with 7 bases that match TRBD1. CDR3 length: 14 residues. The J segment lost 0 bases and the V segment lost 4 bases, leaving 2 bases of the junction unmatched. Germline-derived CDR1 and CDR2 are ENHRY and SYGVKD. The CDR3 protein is CAISGQGANYGYTF. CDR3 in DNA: TGTGCCATCAGTGGGCAGGGGGCTAACTATGGCTACACCTTC.

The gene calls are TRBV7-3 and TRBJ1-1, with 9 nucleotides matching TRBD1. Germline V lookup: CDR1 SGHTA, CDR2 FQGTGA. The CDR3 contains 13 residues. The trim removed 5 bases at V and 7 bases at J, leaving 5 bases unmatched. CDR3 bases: TGTGCCAGCAGCCCGGGGGACAGGGTTGAAGCTTTCTTT. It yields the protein CASSPGDRVEAFF.

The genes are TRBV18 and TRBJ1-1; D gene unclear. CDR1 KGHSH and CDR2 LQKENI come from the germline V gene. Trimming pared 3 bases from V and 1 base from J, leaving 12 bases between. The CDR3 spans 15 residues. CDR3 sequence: CASSPGLIENTEAFF. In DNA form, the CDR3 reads TGTGCCAGCTCACCCGGACTGATTGAGAACACTGAAGCTTTCTTT.

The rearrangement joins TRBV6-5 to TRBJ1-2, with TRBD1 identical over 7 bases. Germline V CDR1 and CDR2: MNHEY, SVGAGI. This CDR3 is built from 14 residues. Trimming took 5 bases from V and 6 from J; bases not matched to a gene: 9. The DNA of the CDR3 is TGTGCCAGCAGTAGTAAACAGGGGAAAAATGGCTACACCTTC. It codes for CASSSKQGKNGYTF.

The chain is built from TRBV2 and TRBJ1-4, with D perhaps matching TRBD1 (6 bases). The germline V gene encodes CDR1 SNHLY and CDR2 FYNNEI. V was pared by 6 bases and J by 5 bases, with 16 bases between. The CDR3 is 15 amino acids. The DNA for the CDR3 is TGTGCCAGCAGCCCCGCCGGCAGGGGAAATGAAAAACTGTTTTTT. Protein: CASSPAGRGNEKLFF.

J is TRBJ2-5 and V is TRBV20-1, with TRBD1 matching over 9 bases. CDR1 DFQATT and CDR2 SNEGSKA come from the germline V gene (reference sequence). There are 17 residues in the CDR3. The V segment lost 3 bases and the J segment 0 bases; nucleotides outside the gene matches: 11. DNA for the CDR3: TGCAGTGCTAGTGGGGCAGGGACAGGGCCATACCAAGAGACCCAGTACTTC. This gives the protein CSASGAGTGPYQETQYF.

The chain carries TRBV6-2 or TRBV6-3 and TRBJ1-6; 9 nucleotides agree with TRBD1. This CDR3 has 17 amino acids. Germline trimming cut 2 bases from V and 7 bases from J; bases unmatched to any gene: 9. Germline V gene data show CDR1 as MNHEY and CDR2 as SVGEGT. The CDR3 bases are TGTGCCAGCAGTTACCACCCTAGGGGACAGGGAAATTCACCCCTCCACTTT. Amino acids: CASSYHPRGQGNSPLHF.

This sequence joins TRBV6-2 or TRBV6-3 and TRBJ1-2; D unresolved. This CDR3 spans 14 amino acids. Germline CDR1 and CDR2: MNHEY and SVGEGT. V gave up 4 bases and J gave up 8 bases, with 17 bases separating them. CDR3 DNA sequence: TGTGCCAGCAGTTTACGGACTGCCCCAAAGGGCTACACCTTC. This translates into CASSLRTAPKGYTF.